This passage covers 17 T cell receptor beta chains from one sample sequenced in a study of T cell responses to AZD1222 COVID-19 vaccine. Sequencing used immunoSEQ multiplex PCR; TCRdb keeps in-frame clones, though not all of them. The sample records roughly 40,000 clones, 60% to 85% being singletons. The material sequenced was peripheral blood, taken on day 0 of AZD1222 vaccination. These receptors were taken from an adult in good health.

The gene calls are TRBV28 and TRBJ1-2, with 7 nucleotides matching TRBD1. Trimming at V came to 8 bases and at J to 2 bases, leaving 11 bases not matched to a gene. The CDR3 runs to 15 residues. Germline V gives CDR1 MDHEN, CDR2 SYDVKM. CDR3 sequence reads: CASLAGGSANYGYTF. Here the CDR3 DNA reads TGTGCCAGCTTGGCAGGGGGTTCTGCGAACTATGGCTACACCTTC.

The chain recombines TRBV14 with TRBJ1-2; 11 bases match TRBD1. The CDR3 covers 14 residues. The V gene's germline CDR1 is SGHDN and CDR2 FVKESK. Trimming cost V 4 bases and J 5 bases; bases outside gene matches: 3. The CDR3 region is CASSRGQGAYGYTF. The CDR3 nucleotides read TGTGCCAGCAGCCGCGGACAGGGGGCTTATGGCTACACCTTC. Filled out from reference TRBV14 and TRBJ1-2, the complete variable domain reads EAGVTQFPSHSVIEKGQTVTLRCDPISGHDNLYWYRRVMGKEIKFLLHFVKESKQDESGMPNNRFLAERTGGTYSTLKVQPAELEDSGVYFCASSRGQGAYGYTFGSGTRLTVV.

The V gene is TRBV15, the J gene TRBJ1-2; D is possibly TRBD1 (6 bases). The CDR3 consists of 14 residues. The germline V gene encodes CDR1 LNHNV and CDR2 YYDKDF (reference sequence). Trimming cost V 1 base and J 4 bases, with 10 bases left between them. DNA for the CDR3: TGTGCCACCAGCAGAGCGGACAGAAGCTATGGCTACACCTTC. Residues: CATSRADRSYGYTF. Together with reference TRBV15 and TRBJ1-2, the CDR3 gives the full variable domain: DAMVIQNPRYQVTQFGKPVTLSCSQTLNHNVMYWYQQKSSQAPKLLFHYYDKDFNNEADTPDNFQSRRPNTSFCFLDIRSPGLGDTAMYLCATSRADRSYGYTFGSGTRLTVV.

This sequence joins TRBV6-6 and TRBJ2-1; 8 bases are shared with TRBD1. Germline loops: CDR1 MNHNY, CDR2 SVGAGI (reference sequence). The CDR3 extends over 14 amino acids. The V segment lost 2 bases and the J segment 7 bases; nucleotides outside the gene matches: 4. In DNA form, the CDR3 reads TGTGCCAGCAGTTACGCCCAGGGGGCTAATGAGCAGTTCTTC. Protein product: CASSYAQGANEQFF.

The genes are TRBV18 and TRBJ2-1, with 7 nucleotides matching TRBD2. V was clipped by 3 bases and J by 7 bases; unmatched bases: 9. The CDR3 is 15 residues long. Germline-derived CDR1 and CDR2 are KGHSH and LQKENI. DNA for the CDR3: TGTGCCAGCTCACCGGGGAGGGGCCGTAGGAATGAGCAGTTCTTC. The encoded protein is CASSPGRGRRNEQFF.

V usage is TRBV5-1 and J usage is TRBJ1-2; 9 bases are shared with TRBD1. Trimming removed 0 bases from V and 4 bases from J; junction bases left unmatched: 10. This CDR3 spans 17 amino acids. Germline V gene lookup returns CDR1 SGHRS and CDR2 YFSETQ. This CDR3 reads CASSLGPGDRASYGYTF. DNA of the CDR3: TGCGCCAGCAGCTTGGGCCCAGGGGACAGGGCATCCTATGGCTACACCTTC.

The chain carries TRBV18 and TRBJ1-5; perhaps TRBD1 as D (5 bases). Germline CDR1 reads KGHSH; CDR2 reads LQKENI. The CDR3 is 15 residues long. Trimming left V 3 bases short and J 0 bases short, with 9 bases between. The CDR3 region is CASSPQGDSNQPQHF. In nucleotides, the CDR3 is TGTGCCAGCTCACCCCAGGGCGATAGCAATCAGCCCCAGCATTTT. The whole variable domain, remainder taken from reference TRBV18 and TRBJ1-5, is NAGVMQNPRHLVRRRGQEARLRCSPMKGHSHVYWYRQLPEEGLKFMVYLQKENIIDESGMPKERFSAEFPKEGPSILRIQQVVRGDSAAYFCASSPQGDSNQPQHFGDGTRLSIL.

The CDR3 reads CSVERAEVDTQYF. The CDR3, as DNA: TGCAGCGTTGAAAGGGCAGAGGTGGATACGCAGTATTTT. The chain uses TRBV29-1 and TRBJ2-3; no clear D gene. Germline CDR1 SQVTM, CDR2 ANQGSEA. The V gene lost 2 bases and the J gene lost 6 bases, with 12 bases spanning the gap. The CDR3 is made up of 13 amino acids.

V gene TRBV11-2 combines with J gene TRBJ1-4; 7 nucleotides agree with TRBD1. The length of the CDR3 is 14 residues. Germline loops: CDR1 SGHAT, CDR2 FQNNGV. The V segment lost 2 bases and the J segment 7 bases; nucleotides outside the gene matches: 4. This chain's CDR3 is CASSLNRGLEKLFF. The DNA for the CDR3 is TGTGCCAGCAGCTTAAACAGGGGACTTGAAAAACTGTTTTTT. Full variable domain (missing parts from reference TRBV11-2 and TRBJ1-4): EAGVAQSPRYKIIEKRQSVAFWCNPISGHATLYWYQQILGQGPKLLIQFQNNGVVDDSQLPKDRFSAERLKGVDSTLKIQPAKLEDSAVYLCASSLNRGLEKLFFGSGTQLSVL.

V is TRBV3-1 (or the pseudogene TRBV3-2) and J is TRBJ2-7; maybe TRBD1 (5 bases). Germline V CDR1 and CDR2: LGHDT, YNNKEL (reference sequence). The CDR3 contains 17 residues. Trimming took 0 bases from V and 0 from J, leaving 15 bases between them. The CDR3, as DNA: TGTGCCAGCAGCCAAGATCCATCGACAGCCAGCTCCTACGAGCAGTACTTC. Protein product: CASSQDPSTASSYEQYF.

The chain uses TRBV24-1 and TRBJ1-1, with D perhaps TRBD1 (5 bases). The V end lost 4 bases, the J end lost 11 bases, and 22 bases lay between the germline ends. The CDR3 spans 15 residues. Germline V gene data show CDR1 as KGHDR and CDR2 as SFDVKD. The CDR3 spells CATSDTGASPELAFF. CDR3 DNA sequence: TGTGCCACCAGTGACACAGGCGCCTCCCCGGAATTGGCTTTCTTT.

CDR3 in DNA: TGTGCCAGTAGTATAGGGTTGACTTCACCCCTCCACTTT. Translation: CASSIGLTSPLHF. The rearrangement uses TRBV19 and TRBJ1-6; D gene ambiguous. Deletions cut 1 base from V and 9 bases from J, with 7 bases between. Germline CDR1 and CDR2: LNHDA and SQIVND (reference sequence). CDR3 length equals 13 residues.

The chain combines TRBV2 with TRBJ1-3; 7 bases fit TRBD1. Germline V gene lookup returns CDR1 SNHLY and CDR2 FYNNEI. The CDR3 runs 13 residues. J gave up 4 bases and V 8 bases, and 5 bases lay outside the gene matches. The CDR3 DNA sequence: TGTGCCAGCTGCCGGGACAGCGGAAACACCATATATTTT. It encodes CASCRDSGNTIYF. Variable domain in full (rest from reference TRBV2 and TRBJ1-3): EPEVTQTPSHQVTQMGQEVILRCVPISNHLYFYWYRQILGQKVEFLVSFYNNEISEKSEIFDDQFSVERPDGSNFTLKIRSTKLEDSAMYFCASCRDSGNTIYFGEGSWLTVV.

The rearrangement uses TRBV19 and TRBJ1-5, with D unclear. Trimming took off 6 bases at V and 4 bases at J, with 13 bases between the two ends. Per the germline V gene, CDR1 is LNHDA and CDR2 is SQIVND (reference sequence). This CDR3 spans 14 amino acids. CDR3 sequence: CASSATMANQPQHF. CDR3 DNA sequence: TGTGCCAGTAGCGCGACCATGGCTAATCAGCCCCAGCATTTT.

This clone was seen only a few times. The genes are TRBV5-4 and TRBJ1-1, with D perhaps TRBD1 (6 bases). Trimming took 3 bases from V and 1 from J, leaving 13 bases between them. This CDR3 region has 15 residues. Per the germline V gene, CDR1 is SGHNT and CDR2 is YYREEE (reference sequence). The DNA for the CDR3 is TGTGCCAGCAGCTCGGACGGGGGGCCGAACACTGAAGCTTTCTTT. It encodes CASSSDGGPNTEAFF. Drawing the rest from reference TRBV5-4 and TRBJ1-1, the complete variable domain is ETGVTQSPTHLIKTRGQQVTLRCSSQSGHNTVSWYQQALGQGPQFIFQYYREEENGRGNFPPRFSGLQFPNYSSELNVNALELDDSALYLCASSSDGGPNTEAFFGQGTRLTVV.

This sequence joins TRBV7-6 and TRBJ2-5, with 11 bases lining up with TRBD2. CDR3 length equals 18 residues. CDR1 is SGHVS, CDR2 FNYEAQ, per germline. After removal of 5 bases from V and 1 base from J, the junction contained 12 bases not matched to a gene. The CDR3 DNA reads as TGTGCCAGCAGCCCGCACCGGTCCACTAGCGGGGGCCAAGAGACCCAGTACTTC. Amino acid sequence: CASSPHRSTSGGQETQYF. The complete variable domain, with remaining parts taken from reference TRBV7-6 and TRBJ2-5, reads GAGVSQSPRYKVTKRGQDVALRCDPISGHVSLYWYRQALGQGPEFLTYFNYEAQQDKSGLPNDRFSAERPEGSISTLTIQRTEQRDSAMYRCASSPHRSTSGGQETQYFGPGTRLLVL.

This clone was seen more than once but under ten times. This chain links TRBV10-1 with TRBJ2-2, with D perhaps given as TRBD1 or TRBD2 (5 bases each). V was cut by 8 bases and J by 2 bases, with 12 bases left in between. Germline V gene data show CDR1 as WNHNN and CDR2 as SYGVQD (reference sequence). This CDR3 is built from 14 residues. CDR3: CASRGTGNTGELFF. In DNA form, the CDR3 reads TGCGCCAGCCGAGGGACCGGTAACACCGGGGAGCTGTTTTTT.